These 14 T cell receptor beta chains originate from one sample sequenced in a study of OX40 agonist ivuxolimab in advanced cancers. Sequencing was performed with immunoSEQ multiplex PCR; in TCRdb, only in-frame clones are kept and a portion is missing. The sample has around 85,000 clones; about 89% are singletons. This material consisted of CD4+ or CD8+ T cells sorted from blood, taken in a trial of the OX40 agonist ivuxolimab. The receptors shown here come from an adult with an advanced solid tumor such as melanoma, head and neck, liver or kidney cancer.

A remark on this clone: The same CDR3 arises from other DNA sequences in this sample as well. The chain uses TRBV5-1 and TRBJ2-3, with 7 bases aligning to TRBD1. The CDR3 is 15 residues long. Trimming at V came to 2 bases and at J to 1 base, leaving 4 bases not matched to a gene. Germline CDR1 reads SGHRS; CDR2 reads YFSETQ. The CDR3 nucleotides are TGCGCCAGCAGCTTACAGGGGTCTGGCACAGATACGCAGTATTTT. This sequence encodes CASSLQGSGTDTQYF.

The chain couples TRBV19 to TRBJ2-5; D is perhaps TRBD2 (5 bases). V lost 1 base, J lost 2 bases, and 8 bases lay in between. The CDR3 sequence is 14 residues long. Germline CDR1 LNHDA, CDR2 SQIVND (reference sequence). CDR3 in amino acids: CASSIGGLQETQYF. CDR3 bases: TGTGCCAGTAGTATAGGAGGGTTGCAAGAGACCCAGTACTTC.

The rearrangement joins TRBV11-3 to TRBJ2-1; D remains ambiguous. The CDR3 runs to 13 residues. Germline lookup yields CDR1 SGHNT and CDR2 YENEEA. Trimming stripped 1 base from V and 7 bases from J, with 8 bases between. In nucleotides, the CDR3 is TGTGCCAGCAGCTTAGGGGAAGGGAATGAGCAGTTCTTC. This sequence encodes CASSLGEGNEQFF.

This chain uses TRBV27 with TRBJ2-1; D possibly corresponds to TRBD1 (5 bases). Trimming took 5 bases from V and 4 from J, leaving 12 bases between them. The germline gives CDR1 MNHEY, CDR2 SMNVEV (reference sequence). The CDR3 has 14 amino acids. The CDR3: CASSTTGPYNEQFF. The CDR3 nucleotides read TGTGCCAGCAGTACAACAGGACCGTACAATGAGCAGTTCTTC.

The chain carries TRBV6-5 and TRBJ2-5; D assignment may be TRBD1 or TRBD2 (6 bases each). V was trimmed by 6 bases and J by 13 bases, leaving 24 bases between them. Germline lookup yields CDR1 MNHEY and CDR2 SVGAGI. The CDR3 is 14 residues long. The chain's CDR3 is CASSPPSRGERRYF. CDR3 sequence (DNA): TGTGCCAGCAGCCCCCCCAGTAGGGGGGAGAGGCGGTACTTC.

This chain joins TRBV6-5 and TRBJ1-5, with no clear D. The CDR3 spans 13 residues. V was clipped by 5 bases and J by 5 bases, with 10 bases between them. Germline assignment: CDR1 MNHEY and CDR2 SVGAGI. The CDR3 DNA follows: TGTGCCAGCAGTCGTACTAGGGATCAGCCCCAGCATTTT. Its translation is CASSRTRDQPQHF.

The V and J genes are TRBV28 and TRBJ2-5; 10 bases line up with TRBD1. The CDR3 has 14 amino acids. Losses at the gene ends were 8 bases for V and 6 bases for J; bases not matched to a gene: 9. Germline V CDR1 and CDR2: MDHEN, SYDVKM. CDR3 in DNA: TGTGCCAGCTCCCCGGGACAGGGGAGGCAGACCCAGTACTTC. Its translation is CASSPGQGRQTQYF.

The J gene is TRBJ1-4, the V gene TRBV2; 9 nucleotides agree with TRBD1. The CDR3 sequence is 14 residues long. The germline V gene has CDR1 SNHLY and CDR2 FYNNEI. Losses at the gene ends were 6 bases for V and 6 bases for J; bases not matched to a gene: 5. This CDR3 reads CASRPGQGDEKLFF. In nucleotides, the CDR3 is TGTGCCAGCAGACCGGGACAGGGAGATGAAAAACTGTTTTTT. The variable domain in full, completed from reference TRBV2 and TRBJ1-4, reads EPEVTQTPSHQVTQMGQEVILRCVPISNHLYFYWYRQILGQKVEFLVSFYNNEISEKSEIFDDQFSVERPDGSNFTLKIRSTKLEDSAMYFCASRPGQGDEKLFFGSGTQLSVL.

This clone was observed a handful of times. The V gene is TRBV5-1, the J gene TRBJ1-4; 8 nucleotides align to TRBD1. The V gene end was trimmed by 3 bases and the J gene end by 2 bases; junction bases not matched to a gene: 6. The CDR3 covers 16 residues. Germline CDR1 and CDR2: SGHRS and YFSETQ. The CDR3 DNA is TGCGCCAGCAGCTCCGGACAGGGAGGGACTAATGAAAAACTGTTTTTT. This gives the protein CASSSGQGGTNEKLFF.

This clone was counted a single time. V and J are TRBV2 and TRBJ1-4; no firm D call. The germline V and J ends were trimmed by 6 bases and 11 bases, with 16 bases remaining between them. The CDR3 spans 13 residues. CDR1 is SNHLY, CDR2 FYNNEI, per germline. The CDR3 sequence is CASRDFGIWKLFF. The CDR3 DNA is TGTGCCAGCAGGGACTTTGGGATTTGGAAACTGTTTTTT.

The chain links TRBV28 to TRBJ1-2, with D tentatively TRBD1 (5 bases). The CDR3 is 17 residues long. Trimming left V 5 bases short and J 0 bases short, with 19 bases between. Per the germline V gene, CDR1 is MDHEN and CDR2 is SYDVKM. CDR3 nucleotide sequence: TGTGCCAGCAGTCCACCGGGACTTAACTTAGCTAACTATGGCTACACCTTC. This encodes CASSPPGLNLANYGYTF.

CDR3 amino acids: CASSLEGGAAGELFF. The CDR3 bases are TGTGCCAGCAGCTTAGAGGGCGGGGCAGCCGGGGAGCTGTTTTTT. The rearrangement uses TRBV11-2 and TRBJ2-2, with D tentatively TRBD2 (6 bases). This CDR3 spans 15 amino acids. In germline, CDR1 is SGHAT, CDR2 FQNNGV. Trimming took 0 bases from V and 6 from J, leaving 11 bases between them.

This chain uses TRBV5-1 with TRBJ2-3, with D tentatively TRBD1 or TRBD2 (5 bases each). The germline gives CDR1 SGHRS, CDR2 YFSETQ. The CDR3 sequence is 17 residues long. Between the trimmed V and J ends, which lost 2 bases and 0 bases, there was a span of 16 bases. The CDR3 loop reads CASSLPGPTPSTDTQYF. The CDR3 DNA reads as TGCGCCAGCAGCTTACCGGGACCGACCCCTAGCACAGATACGCAGTATTTT.

This rearrangement joins TRBV7-2 to TRBJ2-7, with TRBD1 identical over 7 bases. J gave up 3 bases and V 8 bases, and 10 bases lay outside the gene matches. Germline V gene sequence: CDR1 SGHTA, CDR2 FQGNSA. CDR3 length equals 14 residues. CDR3 residues: CASVQGQSNYEQYF. The DNA of the CDR3 is TGTGCCAGCGTCCAGGGACAGAGTAACTACGAGCAGTACTTC.